This TCR beta chain comes out of a study of cytomegalovirus exposure and HLA in healthy donors. Study-level results: The classifier was said to identify cytomegalovirus status with high specificity and sensitivity. Overall, under 200 TCR beta chains were annotated as cytomegalovirus-associated.

CDR1 and CDR2 (germline): SGHRS, YFSETQ. Trimming pared 0 bases from V and 4 bases from J, leaving 10 bases between. The CDR3 is 14 amino acids. Clones were sequenced by immunoSEQ multiplex PCR, and TCRdb holds only the in-frame ones, with some missing. The sample records 150,000 to 180,000 clones, roughly 84% being singletons. Worth noting for this clone: Its specificity is not known.

The chain links TRBV5-1 to TRBJ1-1, with D unresolved. The receptor's source is a human donor in good health. Sequenced sample: PBMCs. CDR3 region: CASSLVRGSTEAFF. DNA of the CDR3: TGCGCCAGCAGCTTGGTGCGAGGGTCCACTGAAGCTTTCTTT. Drawing the rest from reference TRBV5-1 and TRBJ1-1, the complete variable domain is KAGVTQTPRYLIKTRGQQVTLSCSPISGHRSVSWYQQTPGQGLQFLFEYFSETQRNKGNFPGRFSGRQFSNSRSEMNVSTLELGDSALYLCASSLVRGSTEAFFGQGTRLTVV.